This TCR beta chain was retrieved from a study of blood T cell repertoires in COVID-19. Study-level background: From T cells, B-cell-depleted T cells, or PBMCs came the material, which was cDNA or gDNA.

The data were produced by immunoSEQ multiplex PCR, yet TCRdb's version contains in-frame clones alone and is incomplete. Among roughly 38,000 clones listed, 84% were seen once. V was shortened by 2 bases and J by 2 bases, with 7 bases between the two germline ends. CDR1 is MNHNY, CDR2 SVGAGI, per germline (reference sequence). The CDR3 totals 15 residues. Sequenced input: peripheral blood. V and J are TRBV6-6 and TRBJ1-6; no definite D call. The clonotype originates from a man in his 60s with COVID-19, enrolled during active disease. The CDR3 nucleotides are TGTGCCAGCAGTTACGGGCAGCCCTATAATTCACCCCTCCACTTT. This translates into CASSYGQPYNSPLHF.